This TCR beta chain was observed in a study of CD8 T cells in Susac syndrome. It was with random hexamers that roughly 0.45 to 1 ug RNA was reverse transcribed. TCRdb re-analysed the immunoSEQ multiplex PCR reads in MiXCR, keeping a single row per CDR3 protein. Of a few hundred thousand distinct CDR3 sequences in the sample, approximately 91% were seen once. V was clipped by 6 bases and J by 0 bases, with 9 bases between them. Germline values: CDR1 SGHDN, CDR2 FVKESK. The CDR3 is made up of 13 amino acids. TEMRA cells were FACS-enriched, unlike CD8+ and CD4+ T cells, which were negatively isolated. This chain uses TRBV14 with TRBJ2-7; D unclear. This receptor was identified in a human donor with multiple sclerosis. Input material: CD8+ T cells from PBMCs. In DNA form, the CDR3 reads TGTGCCAGCAGTATGACGCCCTCCTACGAGCAGTACTTC. Its protein is CASSMTPSYEQYF.